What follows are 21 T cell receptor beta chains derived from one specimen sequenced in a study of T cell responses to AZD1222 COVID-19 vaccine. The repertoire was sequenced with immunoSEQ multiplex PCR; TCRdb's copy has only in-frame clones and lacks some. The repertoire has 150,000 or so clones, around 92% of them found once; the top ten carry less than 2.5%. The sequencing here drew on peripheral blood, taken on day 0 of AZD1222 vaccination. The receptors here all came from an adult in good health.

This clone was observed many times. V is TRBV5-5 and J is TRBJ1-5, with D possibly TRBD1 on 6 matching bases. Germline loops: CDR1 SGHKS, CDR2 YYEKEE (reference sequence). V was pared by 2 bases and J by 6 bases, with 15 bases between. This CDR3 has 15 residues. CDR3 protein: CASSLERQVTQPQHF. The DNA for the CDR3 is TGTGCCAGCAGCTTAGAGAGACAGGTGACTCAGCCCCAGCATTTT. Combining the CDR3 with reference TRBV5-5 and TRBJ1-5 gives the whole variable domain DAGVTQSPTHLIKTRGQQVTLRCSPISGHKSVSWYQQVLGQGPQFIFQYYEKEERGRGNFPDRFSARQFPNYSSELNVNALLLGDSALYLCASSLERQVTQPQHFGDGTRLSIL.

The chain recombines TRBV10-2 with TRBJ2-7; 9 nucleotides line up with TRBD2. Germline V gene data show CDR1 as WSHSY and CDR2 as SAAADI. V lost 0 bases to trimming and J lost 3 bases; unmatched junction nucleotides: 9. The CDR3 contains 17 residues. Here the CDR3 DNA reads TGCGCCAGCAGTGAGTCGACTCTCGGACTAGCGAGCTACGAGCAGTACTTC. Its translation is CASSESTLGLASYEQYF.

The CDR3 region is CASSPGTGAYEQYF. CDR3 nucleotide sequence: TGCGCCAGCAGCCCCGGGACAGGGGCCTACGAGCAGTACTTC. The gene calls are TRBV4-3 and TRBJ2-7, with 10 bases aligning to TRBD1. Germline V gives CDR1 LGHNA, CDR2 YSLEER. Trimming removed 4 bases from V and 2 bases from J; junction bases left unmatched: 2. This CDR3 comprises 14 residues.

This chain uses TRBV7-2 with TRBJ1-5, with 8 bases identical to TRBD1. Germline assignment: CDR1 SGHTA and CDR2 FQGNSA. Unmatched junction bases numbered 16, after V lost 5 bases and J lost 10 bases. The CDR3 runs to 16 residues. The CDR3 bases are TGTGCCAGCAGCCTAAGCCCGGGCAGGGGGCATTTCCCCCAGCATTTT. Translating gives CASSLSPGRGHFPQHF.

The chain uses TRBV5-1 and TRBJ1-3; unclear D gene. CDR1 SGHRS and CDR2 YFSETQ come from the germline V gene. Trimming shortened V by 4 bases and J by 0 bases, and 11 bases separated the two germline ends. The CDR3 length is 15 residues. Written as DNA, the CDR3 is TGCGCCAGCAGCCCTGACACTACCTCTGGAAACACCATATATTTT. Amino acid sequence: CASSPDTTSGNTIYF.

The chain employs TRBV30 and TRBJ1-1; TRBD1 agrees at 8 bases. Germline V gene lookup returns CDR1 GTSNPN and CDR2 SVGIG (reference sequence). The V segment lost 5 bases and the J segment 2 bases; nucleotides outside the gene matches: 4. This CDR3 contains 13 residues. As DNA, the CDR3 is TGTGCCTGGGCGACAGGGGTTAACACTGAAGCTTTCTTT. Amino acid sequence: CAWATGVNTEAFF.

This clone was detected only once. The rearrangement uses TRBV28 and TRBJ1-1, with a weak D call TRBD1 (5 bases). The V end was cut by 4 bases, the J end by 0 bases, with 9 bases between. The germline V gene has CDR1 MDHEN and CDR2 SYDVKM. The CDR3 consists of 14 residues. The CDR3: CASSSGAMNTEAFF. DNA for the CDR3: TGTGCCAGCAGTTCCGGGGCGATGAACACTGAAGCTTTCTTT.

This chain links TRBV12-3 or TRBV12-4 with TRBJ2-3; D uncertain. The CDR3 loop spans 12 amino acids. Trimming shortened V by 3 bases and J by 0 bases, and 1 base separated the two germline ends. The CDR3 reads CASSFSTDTQYF. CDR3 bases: TGTGCCAGCAGTTTCAGCACAGATACGCAGTATTTT.

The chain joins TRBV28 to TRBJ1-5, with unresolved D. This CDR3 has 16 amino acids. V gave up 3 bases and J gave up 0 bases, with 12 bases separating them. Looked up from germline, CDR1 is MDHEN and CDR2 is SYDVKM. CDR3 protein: CASSLEPGYSNQPQHF. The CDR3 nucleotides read TGTGCCAGCAGTTTGGAACCAGGTTATAGCAATCAGCCCCAGCATTTT.

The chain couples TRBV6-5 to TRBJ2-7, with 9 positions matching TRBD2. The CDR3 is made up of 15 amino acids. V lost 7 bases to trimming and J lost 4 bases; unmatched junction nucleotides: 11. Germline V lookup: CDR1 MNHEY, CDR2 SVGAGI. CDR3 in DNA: TGTGCCAGCAAAGACCCAAAGCGGGAGGATTACGAGCAGTACTTC. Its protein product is CASKDPKREDYEQYF.

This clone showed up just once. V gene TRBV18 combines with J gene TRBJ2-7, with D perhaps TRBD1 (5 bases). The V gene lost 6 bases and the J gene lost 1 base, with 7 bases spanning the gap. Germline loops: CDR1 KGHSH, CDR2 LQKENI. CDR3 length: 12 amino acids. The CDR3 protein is CASSPGSYEQYF. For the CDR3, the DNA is TGTGCCAGCTCCCCAGGGTCCTACGAGCAGTACTTC.

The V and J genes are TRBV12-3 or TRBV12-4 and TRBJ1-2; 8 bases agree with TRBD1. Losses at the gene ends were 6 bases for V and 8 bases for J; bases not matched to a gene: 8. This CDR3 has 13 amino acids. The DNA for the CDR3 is TGTGCCAGCAGCCTCGGACAGGGTGGAGGCTACACCTTC. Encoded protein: CASSLGQGGGYTF.

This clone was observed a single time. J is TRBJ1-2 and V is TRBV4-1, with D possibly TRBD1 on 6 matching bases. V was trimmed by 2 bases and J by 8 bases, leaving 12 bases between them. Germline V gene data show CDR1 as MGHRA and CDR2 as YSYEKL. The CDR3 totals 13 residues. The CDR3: CASSQPTGRGYTF. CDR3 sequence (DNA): TGCGCCAGCAGCCAACCAACAGGGAGGGGCTACACCTTC.

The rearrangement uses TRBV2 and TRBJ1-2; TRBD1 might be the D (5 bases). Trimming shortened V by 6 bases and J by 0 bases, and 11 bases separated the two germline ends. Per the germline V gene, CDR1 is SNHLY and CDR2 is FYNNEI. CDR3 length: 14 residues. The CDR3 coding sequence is TGTGCCAGCAGATACAGGATAGCTAACTATGGCTACACCTTC. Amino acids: CASRYRIANYGYTF.

The CDR3 loop is CASSQMPEGLAGQAYNEQFF. The CDR3 DNA is TGTGCCAGCAGCCAAATGCCGGAGGGACTAGCGGGACAGGCCTACAATGAGCAGTTCTTC. The chain joins TRBV16 to TRBJ2-1; 13 nucleotides agree with TRBD2. This CDR3 contains 20 residues. CDR1 is KGHSY, CDR2 FQNENV, per germline. V trimming: 2 bases; J trimming: 2 bases; junction bases outside the gene matches: 12.

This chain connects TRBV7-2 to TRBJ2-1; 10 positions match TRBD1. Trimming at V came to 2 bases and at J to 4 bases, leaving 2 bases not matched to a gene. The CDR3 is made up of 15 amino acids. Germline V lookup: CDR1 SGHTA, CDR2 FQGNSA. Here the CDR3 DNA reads TGTGCCAGCAGCTTAAGACAGGGGGCATACAATGAGCAGTTCTTC. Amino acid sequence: CASSLRQGAYNEQFF.

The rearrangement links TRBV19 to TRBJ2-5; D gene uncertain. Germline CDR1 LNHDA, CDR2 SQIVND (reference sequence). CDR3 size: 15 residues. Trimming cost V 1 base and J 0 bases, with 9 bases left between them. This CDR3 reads CASSIGPAYQETQYF. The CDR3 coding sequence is TGTGCCAGTAGTATAGGGCCAGCGTACCAAGAGACCCAGTACTTC.

The CDR3 DNA reads as TGTGCCATCAGTGGGGACAGGGGCAATCAGCCCCAGCATTTT. As protein: CAISGDRGNQPQHF. The J gene is TRBJ1-5, the V gene TRBV10-3; 9 bases line up with TRBD1. CDR3 size: 14 residues. The germline V gene encodes CDR1 ENHRY and CDR2 SYGVKD. The V segment lost 4 bases and the J segment 2 bases; nucleotides outside the gene matches: 0.

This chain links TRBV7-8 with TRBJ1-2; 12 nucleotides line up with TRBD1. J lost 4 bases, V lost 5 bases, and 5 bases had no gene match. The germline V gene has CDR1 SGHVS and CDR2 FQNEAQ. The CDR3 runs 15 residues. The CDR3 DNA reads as TGTGCCAGCAGCCGGGACAGGGGGCCCTCCTATGGCTACACCTTC. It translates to CASSRDRGPSYGYTF.

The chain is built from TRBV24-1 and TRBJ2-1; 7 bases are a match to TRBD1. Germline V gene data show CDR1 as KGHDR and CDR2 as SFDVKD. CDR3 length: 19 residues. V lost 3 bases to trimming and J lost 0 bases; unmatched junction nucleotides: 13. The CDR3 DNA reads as TGTGCCACCAGTGATACCCCCTTTCTCTGGGACAGCTCCTACAATGAGCAGTTCTTC. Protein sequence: CATSDTPFLWDSSYNEQFF.

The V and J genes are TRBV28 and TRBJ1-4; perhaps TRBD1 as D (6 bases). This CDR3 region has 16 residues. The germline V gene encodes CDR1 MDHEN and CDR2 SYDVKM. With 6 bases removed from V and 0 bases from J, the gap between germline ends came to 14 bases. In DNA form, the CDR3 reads TGTGCCAGCAGAGGGGGTATTCGTGCAACTAATGAAAAACTGTTTTTT. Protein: CASRGGIRATNEKLFF.